Listed here are 20 T cell receptor beta chains from one sample, sequenced in a study of blood T cell repertoires in COVID-19. The data were produced by immunoSEQ multiplex PCR, yet TCRdb's version contains in-frame clones alone and is incomplete. The table has 200,000 to 250,000 clones, roughly nine tenths seen once. Sequenced input: peripheral blood. The source of these receptors is a woman aged 50 to 65 with COVID-19, enrolled during active disease.

The genes are TRBV19 and TRBJ1-5; 7 nucleotides match TRBD1. The CDR3 length is 14 residues. Germline-derived CDR1 and CDR2 are LNHDA and SQIVND (reference sequence). V lost 2 bases to trimming and J lost 7 bases; unmatched junction nucleotides: 5. The DNA for the CDR3 is TGTGCCAGTAGTATACGACAGGGTGGACAGCCCCAGCATTTT. Protein: CASSIRQGGQPQHF.

The chain uses TRBV27 and TRBJ2-1; 10 bases agree with TRBD2. V was clipped by 8 bases and J by 6 bases; unmatched bases: 7. The CDR3 loop spans 14 amino acids. CDR1 MNHEY and CDR2 SMNVEV come from the germline V gene (reference sequence). CDR3: CASRSGGAPNEQFF. Written as DNA, the CDR3 is TGTGCCAGCCGGAGCGGGGGGGCGCCCAATGAGCAGTTCTTC.

This chain links TRBV30 with TRBJ1-1; D perhaps matches TRBD1 (6 bases). Trimming shortened V by 2 bases and J by 7 bases, and 14 bases separated the two germline ends. The CDR3 has 13 residues. The germline V gene encodes CDR1 GTSNPN and CDR2 SVGIG (reference sequence). CDR3 nucleotides: TGTGCCTGGAGTTCGGACAGCAGGATTGAAGCTTTCTTT. It yields the protein CAWSSDSRIEAFF.

This chain links TRBV3-1 (or the pseudogene TRBV3-2) with TRBJ2-5; 9 bases agree with TRBD2. In germline, CDR1 is LGHDT, CDR2 YNNKEL (reference sequence). The CDR3 consists of 17 residues. Unmatched junction bases numbered 6, after V lost 0 bases and J lost 1 base. CDR3 loop: CASSQEGREGIQETQYF. Written as DNA, the CDR3 is TGTGCCAGCAGCCAAGAAGGGCGGGAGGGAATCCAAGAGACCCAGTACTTC.

This clone was seen only once. This rearrangement joins TRBV9 to TRBJ2-7, with 9 bases fitting TRBD1. Germline CDR1 and CDR2: SGDLS and YYNGEE. After removal of 0 bases from V and 3 bases from J, the junction contained 4 bases not matched to a gene. The CDR3 spans 15 residues. CDR3 sequence reads: CASSVGRDRVYEQYF. The CDR3 DNA reads as TGTGCCAGCAGCGTAGGCCGGGACAGGGTCTACGAGCAGTACTTC. Based on the CDR3 plus reference TRBV9 and TRBJ2-7, the full variable domain is DSGVTQTPKHLITATGQRVTLRCSPRSGDLSVYWYQQSLDQGLQFLIQYYNGEERAKGNILERFSAQQFPDLHSELNLSSLELGDSALYFCASSVGRDRVYEQYFGPGTRLTVT.

This chain's CDR3 is CASALWRGQAYEQYV. CDR3 in DNA: TGTGCCAGCGCCCTCTGGAGGGGGCAAGCCTACGAGCAGTACGTC. The V and J genes are TRBV19 and TRBJ2-7; TRBD1 might be the D (7 bases). CDR3 length: 15 amino acids. Germline-derived CDR1 and CDR2 are LNHDA and SQIVND (reference sequence). Trimming shortened V by 9 bases and J by 2 bases, and 20 bases separated the two germline ends.

The J gene is TRBJ2-2, the V gene TRBV6-5; D may be TRBD1 (6 bases). Germline assignment: CDR1 MNHEY and CDR2 SVGAGI. There are 15 residues in the CDR3. V was shortened by 4 bases and J by 1 base, with 10 bases between the two germline ends. The CDR3 sequence is CASSFTGMNTGELFF. The CDR3, as DNA: TGTGCCAGCAGTTTCACAGGGATGAACACCGGGGAGCTGTTTTTT.

The chain combines TRBV7-9 with TRBJ2-7; 8 bases are shared with TRBD1. V lost 4 bases to trimming and J lost 3 bases; unmatched junction nucleotides: 5. CDR3 length equals 14 residues. The V gene's germline CDR1 is SEHNR and CDR2 FQNEAQ (reference sequence). CDR3 in DNA: TGTGCCAGCAGCTCAACAGGACAGGGCTACGAGCAGTACTTC. Its protein is CASSSTGQGYEQYF.

CDR3 residues: CASSSGTGSNQPQHF. In nucleotides, the CDR3 is TGCGCCAGCAGTTCCGGGACAGGGAGCAATCAGCCCCAGCATTTT. The chain combines TRBV5-1 with TRBJ1-5; 9 bases align to TRBD1. CDR1 is SGHRS, CDR2 YFSETQ, per germline. Trimming at V came to 5 bases and at J to 1 base, leaving 4 bases not matched to a gene. CDR3 length: 15 residues.

J is TRBJ2-2 and V is TRBV7-2; D possibly corresponds to TRBD2 (6 bases). Trimming removed 5 bases at V and 1 base at J, with 11 bases between. Germline V lookup: CDR1 SGHTA, CDR2 FQGNSA. The CDR3 length is 15 residues. CDR3 DNA sequence: TGTGCCAGCAGCCAAGGACTACTGAACACCGGGGAGCTGTTTTTT. This codes for CASSQGLLNTGELFF.

This clone was detected only once. The gene calls are TRBV14 and TRBJ2-7; TRBD1 agrees at 10 bases. Unmatched junction bases numbered 0, after V lost 4 bases and J lost 3 bases. This CDR3 contains 13 residues. Germline V gene sequence: CDR1 SGHDN, CDR2 FVKESK. CDR3 protein: CASSRDRGYEQYV. The CDR3 nucleotides read TGTGCCAGCAGCCGGGACAGGGGCTACGAGCAGTACGTC.

The chain combines TRBV6-1 with TRBJ2-7; D remains ambiguous. Germline CDR1 and CDR2: MNHNS and SASEGT. The CDR3 contains 13 residues. The V gene lost 3 bases and the J gene lost 3 bases, with 9 bases spanning the gap. This CDR3 is CASSDRGHYEQYV. CDR3 nucleotide sequence: TGTGCCAGCAGTGATAGAGGCCACTACGAGCAGTACGTC.

V is TRBV9 and J is TRBJ1-3; a weak D match, TRBD1 (5 bases). Germline V gives CDR1 SGDLS, CDR2 YYNGEE. Between the trimmed V and J ends, which lost 0 bases and 9 bases, there was a span of 7 bases. This CDR3 comprises 12 residues. CDR3 coding DNA: TGTGCCAGCAGCGTAGTAAGGGGCACCATATATTTT. This encodes CASSVVRGTIYF.

This chain connects TRBV7-2 to TRBJ1-5; a weak D match, TRBD1 (6 bases). In germline, CDR1 is SGHTA, CDR2 FQGNSA. The CDR3 extends over 16 amino acids. Trimming shortened V by 4 bases and J by 4 bases, and 17 bases separated the two germline ends. The CDR3 sequence: CASSSTLGQGNQPQHF. CDR3 in DNA: TGTGCCAGCAGCTCGACATTGGGCCAGGGGAATCAGCCCCAGCATTTT.

The rearrangement links TRBV4-1 to TRBJ2-7, with 8 bases aligning to TRBD2. The length of the CDR3 is 15 residues. With 4 bases clipped from V and 0 bases from J, the junction kept 5 bases outside the gene matches. CDR1 is MGHRA, CDR2 YSYEKL, per germline. CDR3 bases: TGCGCCAGCAGCCTACCCGGGGGGGGCTCCTACGAGCAGTACTTC. Translating it yields CASSLPGGGSYEQYF.

This chain links TRBV5-4 with TRBJ1-1, with D perhaps matching TRBD1 (5 bases). This CDR3 contains 12 residues. Trimming left V 4 bases short and J 7 bases short, with 11 bases between. CDR1 is SGHNT, CDR2 YYREEE, per germline (reference sequence). The CDR3 spells CASSPGGVEAFF. CDR3 nucleotides: TGTGCCAGCAGCCCCGGGGGGGTTGAAGCTTTCTTT.

This rearrangement joins TRBV10-3 to TRBJ1-2; no clear D gene. CDR1 and CDR2 from the germline V gene are ENHRY and SYGVKD. Between the trimmed V and J ends, which lost 8 bases and 0 bases, there was a span of 10 bases. The CDR3 loop spans 13 amino acids. CDR3 sequence (DNA): TGTGCCATCTCCGGGGATCCTAACTATGGCTACACCTTC. Amino acid sequence: CAISGDPNYGYTF.

This clone was observed a single time. This rearrangement joins TRBV2 to TRBJ1-6; 11 positions match TRBD1. The CDR3 contains 16 residues. Germline CDR1 SNHLY, CDR2 FYNNEI. V was pared by 3 bases and J by 7 bases, with 5 bases of the junction left unmatched. The CDR3 sequence is CASSDAGTGGNSPLHF. The DNA of the CDR3 is TGTGCCAGCAGTGATGCCGGGACAGGGGGAAATTCACCCCTCCACTTT.

CDR3 sequence: CASSRLGRGTGIQYF. As DNA, the CDR3 is TGTGCCAGCAGCCGCTTGGGTCGGGGGACGGGGATTCAGTACTTC. The V and J genes are TRBV6-5 and TRBJ2-4; TRBD2 is a possible D gene (6 bases). CDR1 is MNHEY, CDR2 SVGAGI, per germline. The CDR3 has 15 residues. V was cut by 6 bases and J by 10 bases, with 22 bases left in between.

This chain connects TRBV4-3 to TRBJ1-2; weak D call: TRBD1 (6 bases). CDR1 is LGHNA, CDR2 YSLEER, per germline. This CDR3 is 15 amino acids long. Trimming took off 0 bases at V and 6 bases at J, with 14 bases between the two ends. The CDR3: CASSQDAGGANGYTF. The CDR3 DNA is TGCGCCAGCAGCCAAGATGCGGGGGGCGCGAATGGCTACACCTTC.